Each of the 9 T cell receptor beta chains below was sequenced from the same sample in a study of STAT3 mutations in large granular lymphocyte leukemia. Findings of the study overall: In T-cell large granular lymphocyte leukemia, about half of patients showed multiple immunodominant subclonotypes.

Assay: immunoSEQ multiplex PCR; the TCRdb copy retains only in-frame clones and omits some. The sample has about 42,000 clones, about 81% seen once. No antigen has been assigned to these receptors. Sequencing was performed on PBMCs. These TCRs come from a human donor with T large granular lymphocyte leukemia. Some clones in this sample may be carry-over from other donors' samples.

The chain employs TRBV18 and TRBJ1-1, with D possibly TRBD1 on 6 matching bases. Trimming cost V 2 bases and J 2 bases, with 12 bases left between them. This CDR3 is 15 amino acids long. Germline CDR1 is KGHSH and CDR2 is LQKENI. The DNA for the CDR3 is TGTGCCAGCTCACCAGCCGGGGGCCTCAACACTGAAGCTTTCTTT. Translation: CASSPAGGLNTEAFF. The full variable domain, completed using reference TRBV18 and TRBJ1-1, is NAGVMQNPRHLVRRRGQEARLRCSPMKGHSHVYWYRQLPEEGLKFMVYLQKENIIDESGMPKERFSAEFPKEGPSILRIQQVVRGDSAAYFCASSPAGGLNTEAFFGQGTRLTVV.

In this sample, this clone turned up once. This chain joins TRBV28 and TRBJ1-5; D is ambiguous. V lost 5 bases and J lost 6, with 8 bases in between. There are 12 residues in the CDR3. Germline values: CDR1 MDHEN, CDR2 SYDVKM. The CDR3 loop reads CASSKFPQPQHF. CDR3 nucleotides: TGTGCCAGCAGTAAGTTTCCTCAGCCCCAGCATTTT. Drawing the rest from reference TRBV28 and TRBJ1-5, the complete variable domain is DVKVTQSSRYLVKRTGEKVFLECVQDMDHENMFWYRQDPGLGLRLIYFSYDVKMKEKGDIPEGYSVSREKKERFSLILESASTNQTSMYLCASSKFPQPQHFGDGTRLSIL.

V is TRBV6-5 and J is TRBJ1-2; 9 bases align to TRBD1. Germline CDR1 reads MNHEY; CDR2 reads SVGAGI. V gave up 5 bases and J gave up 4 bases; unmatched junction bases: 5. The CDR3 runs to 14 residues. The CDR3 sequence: CASSPRDRVYGYTF. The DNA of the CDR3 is TGTGCCAGCAGTCCCCGGGACAGGGTCTATGGCTACACCTTC.

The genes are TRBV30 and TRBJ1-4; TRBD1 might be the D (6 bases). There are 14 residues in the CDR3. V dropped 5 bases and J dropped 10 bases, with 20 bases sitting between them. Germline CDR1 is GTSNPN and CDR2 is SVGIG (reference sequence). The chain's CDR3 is CAWSTGTTVGKLFF. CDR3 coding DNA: TGTGCCTGGTCTACAGGGACAACGGTTGGAAAACTGTTTTTT.

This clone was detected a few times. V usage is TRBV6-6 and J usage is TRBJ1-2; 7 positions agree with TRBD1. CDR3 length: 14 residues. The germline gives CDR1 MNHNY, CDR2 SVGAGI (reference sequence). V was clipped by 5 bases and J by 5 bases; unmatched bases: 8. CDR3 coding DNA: TGTGCCAGCAGTATAACAGGGGCCAAGTATGGCTACACCTTC. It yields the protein CASSITGAKYGYTF.

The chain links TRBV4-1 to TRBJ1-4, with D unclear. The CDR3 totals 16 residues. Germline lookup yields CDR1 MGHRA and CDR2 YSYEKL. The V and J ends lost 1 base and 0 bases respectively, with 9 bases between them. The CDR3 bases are TGCGCCAGCAGCCAAGCTAGTATTGCAACTAATGAAAAACTGTTTTTT. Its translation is CASSQASIATNEKLFF.

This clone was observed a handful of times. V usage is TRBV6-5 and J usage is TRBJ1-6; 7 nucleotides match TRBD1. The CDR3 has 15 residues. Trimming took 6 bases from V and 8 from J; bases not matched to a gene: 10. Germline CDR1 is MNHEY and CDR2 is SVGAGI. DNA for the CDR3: TGTGCCAGCAGGTGGGATGGGACAGTGCATTCACCCCTCCACTTT. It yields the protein CASRWDGTVHSPLHF.

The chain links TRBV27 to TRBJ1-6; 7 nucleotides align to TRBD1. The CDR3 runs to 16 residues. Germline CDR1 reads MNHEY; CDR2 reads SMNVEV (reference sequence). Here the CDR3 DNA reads TGTGTTAGTAGGGCACAGGGGACCTCCTATAATTCACCCCTCCACTTT. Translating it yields CVSRAQGTSYNSPLHF.

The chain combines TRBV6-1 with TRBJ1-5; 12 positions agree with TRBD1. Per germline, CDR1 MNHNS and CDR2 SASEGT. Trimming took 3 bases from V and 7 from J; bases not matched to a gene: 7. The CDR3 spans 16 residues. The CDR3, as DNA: TGTGCCAGCAGTGATTGGGACAGGGGGCGTGTGCAGCCCCAGCATTTT. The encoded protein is CASSDWDRGRVQPQHF.